The next 24 T cell receptor beta chains were all read from a single sample in a study of T cell changes during pregnancy in multiple sclerosis (dated by TCRdb to the late 2010s). The method was the immunoSEQ multiplex PCR assay. Here the immuneACCESS table is served through TCRdb, limited to in-frame sequences with V and J called. Missing clones are a known gap in these copies; in checked studies unresolved V genes cover under half, and the rest lacks a known reason. The sample yields 65,000 to 85,000 clones; about 91% were counted once. About 1.6% of the sample goes to the ten largest clones. The sequences come from peripheral blood, collected after pregnancy. The receptors were sampled from a female donor with multiple sclerosis, enrolled in a pregnancy study.

This chain uses TRBV5-5 with TRBJ2-3; tentatively, D is TRBD2 (6 bases). V lost 0 bases and J 4 bases, leaving 9 bases between the germline ends. The CDR3 extends over 14 amino acids. The V gene's germline CDR1 is SGHKS and CDR2 YYEKEE (reference sequence). The chain's CDR3 is CASSLEWGADTQYF. Here the CDR3 DNA reads TGTGCCAGCAGCTTGGAGTGGGGGGCAGATACGCAGTATTTT.

CDR3 DNA sequence: TGTGCCAGCAGCGTCGGGACAAATAGTGAAAAACTGTTTTTT. Translated: CASSVGTNSEKLFF. The rearrangement links TRBV7-9 to TRBJ1-4; D is possibly TRBD1 (6 bases). Trimming took 5 bases from V and 7 from J, leaving 14 bases between them. CDR1 is SEHNR and CDR2 is FQNEAQ in the germline V gene (reference sequence). This CDR3 spans 14 amino acids.

This clone was counted only a few times. J is TRBJ1-4 and V is TRBV6-5; 7 nucleotides agree with TRBD1. Looked up from germline, CDR1 is MNHEY and CDR2 is SVGAGI. V dropped 2 bases and J dropped 6; count of bases not matched to a gene: 6. CDR3 length equals 15 residues. CDR3 protein: CASSYRRQGYEKLFF. The CDR3 DNA reads TGTGCCAGCAGTTACCGCAGACAGGGCTATGAAAAACTGTTTTTT.

The chain is built from TRBV12-5 and TRBJ2-5; 13 bases line up with TRBD2. The CDR3 has 15 residues. Germline loops: CDR1 LGHNT, CDR2 FRNRAP. V gave up 5 bases and J gave up 5 bases; unmatched junction bases: 5. This chain's CDR3 is CASGLGLAGAETQYF. As DNA, the CDR3 is TGTGCTAGTGGTCTCGGACTAGCGGGAGCCGAGACCCAGTACTTC. Looking up the rest from reference TRBV12-5 and TRBJ2-5 gives the full variable domain: DARVTQTPRHKVTEMGQEVTMRCQPILGHNTVFWYRQTMMQGLELLAYFRNRAPLDDSGMPKDRFSAEMPDATLATLKIQPSEPRDSAVYFCASGLGLAGAETQYFGPGTRLLVL.

CDR3 loop: CASSGDSGNTIYF. The CDR3, as DNA: TGTGCCAGTAGTGGAGACTCTGGAAACACCATATATTTT. The chain links TRBV19 to TRBJ1-3; D gene uncertain. The CDR3 loop spans 13 amino acids. V was trimmed by 5 bases and J by 0 bases, leaving 5 bases between them. Looked up from germline, CDR1 is LNHDA and CDR2 is SQIVND (reference sequence).

J is TRBJ2-2 and V is TRBV13, with D maybe TRBD1 (6 bases). The CDR3 has 14 amino acids. CDR1 PRHDT and CDR2 FYEKMQ come from the germline V gene (reference sequence). V lost 3 bases, J lost 5 bases, and 10 bases lay in between. The CDR3 spells CASSFVQGTGELFF. The CDR3 DNA is TGTGCCAGCAGCTTCGTACAGGGAACCGGGGAGCTGTTTTTT.

This clone was counted once. The rearrangement joins TRBV9 to TRBJ1-2, with 11 bases matching TRBD1. From germline, CDR1 is SGDLS and CDR2 YYNGEE. V shed 0 bases, J shed 8 bases, and the junction held 12 bases outside the gene matches. The CDR3 spans 17 residues. Here the CDR3 reads CASSVVGQGDTGGGYTF. The CDR3 DNA follows: TGTGCCAGCAGCGTAGTGGGACAGGGGGATACCGGGGGAGGCTACACCTTC.

This chain uses TRBV9 with TRBJ2-1; TRBD1 matches 8 bases. The CDR3 totals 16 residues. V was pared by 4 bases and J by 6 bases, with 12 bases of the junction left unmatched. Germline V lookup: CDR1 SGDLS, CDR2 YYNGEE. As DNA, the CDR3 is TGTGCCAGCAGCCGATCCCCGGACAGGGCGGGCAATGAGCAGTTCTTC. Translating it yields CASSRSPDRAGNEQFF.

The rearrangement joins TRBV25-1 to TRBJ2-5; no reliable D call. The CDR3 runs 14 residues. Looked up from germline, CDR1 is MGHDK and CDR2 is SYGVNS. V was trimmed by 3 bases and J by 6 bases, leaving 14 bases between them. Written as DNA, the CDR3 is TGTGCCAGCAGTGACGCCCGTGATGGCAAGACCCAGTACTTC. Translated, it gives CASSDARDGKTQYF. Together with reference TRBV25-1 and TRBJ2-5, the CDR3 gives the full variable domain: EADIYQTPRYLVIGTGKKITLECSQTMGHDKMYWYQQDPGMELHLIHYSYGVNSTEKGDLSSESTVSRIRTEHFPLTLESARPSHTSQYLCASSDARDGKTQYFGPGTRLLVL.

The J gene is TRBJ1-5, the V gene TRBV5-6, with 10 bases that match TRBD1. This CDR3 is built from 15 residues. Trimming took 3 bases from V and 4 from J; bases not matched to a gene: 4. The germline gives CDR1 SGHDT, CDR2 YYEEEE. The CDR3, as DNA: TGTGCCAGCAGCTCCTGGACAGGGGGGAATCAGCCCCAGCATTTT. It encodes CASSSWTGGNQPQHF.

This clone was seen once. The gene calls are TRBV4-1 and TRBJ1-2; weak D call: TRBD1 (5 bases). Per the germline V gene, CDR1 is MGHRA and CDR2 is YSYEKL. This CDR3 spans 15 amino acids. Trimming stripped 1 base from V and 5 bases from J, with 14 bases between. The CDR3 DNA follows: TGCGCCAGCAGCCAAGTGTCGGTAGGGGTTTATGGCTACACCTTC. This translates into CASSQVSVGVYGYTF.

This clone was observed a single time. The chain links TRBV5-1 to TRBJ2-1; 8 bases match TRBD2. Per germline, CDR1 SGHRS and CDR2 YFSETQ. With V trimmed by 0 bases and J by 7 bases, 15 bases remained unmatched. This CDR3 contains 18 residues. The CDR3 loop is CASSLVWAGGSGFNEQFF. The DNA of the CDR3 is TGCGCCAGCAGCTTGGTCTGGGCGGGAGGTTCCGGTTTTAATGAGCAGTTCTTC. Complete variable domain (other parts from reference TRBV5-1 and TRBJ2-1): KAGVTQTPRYLIKTRGQQVTLSCSPISGHRSVSWYQQTPGQGLQFLFEYFSETQRNKGNFPGRFSGRQFSNSRSEMNVSTLELGDSALYLCASSLVWAGGSGFNEQFFGPGTRLTVL.

V usage is TRBV7-2 and J usage is TRBJ1-1, with D possibly TRBD1 on 5 matching bases. Germline V gives CDR1 SGHTA, CDR2 FQGNSA. The V and J ends lost 10 bases and 5 bases respectively, with 17 bases between them. This CDR3 region has 13 residues. The CDR3 protein is CATNPAGKTEAFF. CDR3 nucleotides: TGTGCCACTAACCCCGCAGGGAAGACTGAAGCTTTCTTT.

This chain connects TRBV7-2 to TRBJ2-3, with TRBD2 matching over 7 bases. The germline CDR1 and CDR2 sequences are SGHTA and FQGNSA. V lost 2 bases to trimming and J lost 4 bases; unmatched junction nucleotides: 12. The CDR3 loop spans 17 amino acids. The CDR3 loop reads CASSLNLGGRAADTQYF. DNA for the CDR3: TGTGCCAGCAGCTTAAATCTTGGGGGGAGGGCCGCAGATACGCAGTATTTT.

This clone showed up just once. This rearrangement joins TRBV7-2 to TRBJ1-1; 9 positions agree with TRBD1. CDR3 length: 15 residues. The J segment lost 10 bases and the V segment lost 5 bases, leaving 14 bases of the junction unmatched. Germline V gene data show CDR1 as SGHTA and CDR2 as FQGNSA. The chain's CDR3 is CASSAIQGAYIIAFF. For the CDR3, the DNA is TGTGCCAGCAGCGCAATACAGGGGGCATACATAATAGCTTTCTTT.

The chain is built from TRBV4-2 and TRBJ2-5; TRBD2 matches at 9 bases. Per the germline V gene, CDR1 is LGHNA and CDR2 is YNFKEQ. J lost 5 bases, V lost 0 bases, and 4 bases had no gene match. The CDR3 is made up of 15 amino acids. The CDR3: CASSQDGGRGETQYF. In DNA form, the CDR3 reads TGTGCCAGCAGCCAAGACGGCGGGAGGGGGGAGACCCAGTACTTC.

The J gene is TRBJ1-1, the V gene TRBV5-1; D gene unclear. The CDR3 length is 14 residues. Germline CDR1 SGHRS, CDR2 YFSETQ. V was clipped by 2 bases and J by 2 bases, with 10 bases between them. The CDR3, as DNA: TGCGCCAGCAGCTTATCAGTAATTAACACTGAAGCTTTCTTT. Protein: CASSLSVINTEAFF.

The gene calls are TRBV6-5 and TRBJ2-1, with 9 positions matching TRBD2. Germline V gives CDR1 MNHEY, CDR2 SVGAGI. V lost 6 bases to trimming and J lost 7 bases; unmatched junction nucleotides: 10. This CDR3 is built from 15 residues. DNA of the CDR3: TGTGCCAGCAGCCCCCATAGCGGGAGTGTGAATGAGCAGTTCTTC. Translation gives CASSPHSGSVNEQFF.

V gene TRBV6-1 combines with J gene TRBJ2-7; D might be TRBD2 (5 bases). The CDR3 covers 15 residues. The V and J ends lost 2 bases and 3 bases respectively, with 14 bases between them. Germline CDR1 is MNHNS and CDR2 is SASEGT. The CDR3 DNA is TGTGCCAGCAGTGAAAGGGCTGGGGAGATCTACGAGCAGTACTTC. The encoded protein is CASSERAGEIYEQYF.

V and J are TRBV9 and TRBJ1-1, with a tentative D call TRBD1 (6 bases). The germline CDR1 and CDR2 sequences are SGDLS and YYNGEE. The CDR3 is made up of 12 amino acids. V gave up 2 bases and J gave up 8 bases, with 10 bases separating them. In nucleotides, the CDR3 is TGTGCCAGCAGCGTTAGGCAGGGGGAAGCTTTCTTT. Translation gives CASSVRQGEAFF.

The V call is TRBV7-6, the J call TRBJ2-3; possible D gene TRBD2, 6 bases. In germline, CDR1 is SGHVS, CDR2 FNYEAQ. CDR3 size: 16 residues. The V end lost 5 bases, the J end lost 4 bases, and 19 bases lay between the germline ends. The chain's CDR3 is CASSAFRDSSPDTQYF. As DNA, the CDR3 is TGTGCCAGCAGCGCATTCCGGGACTCCTCCCCAGATACGCAGTATTTT.

The rearrangement uses TRBV6-5 and TRBJ2-1, with TRBD2 identical over 9 bases. This CDR3 region has 16 residues. The V gene's germline CDR1 is MNHEY and CDR2 SVGAGI. J was trimmed by 9 bases and V by 2 bases; bases with no gene match: 11. The CDR3 loop is CASSYGISGSFSEQFF. CDR3 bases: TGTGCCAGCAGTTACGGTATTAGCGGGAGTTTTAGTGAGCAGTTCTTC.

This chain uses TRBV7-9 with TRBJ2-5; 9 bases agree with TRBD1. Looked up from germline, CDR1 is SEHNR and CDR2 is FQNEAQ (reference sequence). The CDR3 has 17 residues. V lost 4 bases and J lost 5; bases outside the gene matches: 14. The chain's CDR3 is CASSSRISGQGTETQYF. CDR3 in DNA: TGTGCCAGCAGCTCACGCATTTCAGGACAGGGGACGGAGACCCAGTACTTC.

This clone was seen a single time. The V gene is TRBV5-1, the J gene TRBJ2-1; D is uncertain. The CDR3 extends over 15 amino acids. Germline CDR1 reads SGHRS; CDR2 reads YFSETQ. V lost 2 bases to trimming and J lost 2 bases, with 11 bases between them. CDR3 region: CASSFSPTPYNEQFF. The CDR3 coding sequence is TGCGCCAGCAGCTTTTCTCCTACGCCCTACAATGAGCAGTTCTTC.